This T cell receptor beta chain was recorded in a study of blood T cell repertoires in COVID-19. Study at large: Sample material is recorded as cDNA or gDNA derived from T cells, B-cell-depleted T cells, or PBMCs.

With 5 bases removed from V and 4 bases from J, the gap between germline ends came to 9 bases. This CDR3 spans 12 amino acids. Germline V CDR1 and CDR2: MNHNY, SVGAGI (reference sequence). Authors' methods: Reference gene primer amplification gave estimated nucleated cell counts. Produced via immunoSEQ multiplex PCR; TCRdb's table is partial and in-frame only. V and J calls and clone size come straight from that table; D and trimming were deduced from the DNA. The data contain around 70,000 clones, about 91% of them singletons. The genes are TRBV6-6 and TRBJ2-7; D is perhaps TRBD2 (6 bases). Sequencing was done on a sample of peripheral blood. This clonotype was obtained from a woman of 80 years or more with active or convalescent COVID-19. The CDR3 DNA reads TGTGCCAGCAGTCCGGGACTGTACGAGCAGTACTTC. Its protein is CASSPGLYEQYF.